The clone carrying this TCR beta chain came up once. Germline CDR1 is GTSNPN and CDR2 is SVGIG (reference sequence). The CDR3 is made up of 12 amino acids. V was pared by 1 base and J by 7 bases, with 10 bases between. This entry belongs to a study of blood T cell repertoires in COVID-19. Study background: The origin of the acute and convalescent COVID-19 samples was the United States, Italy and Spain. PBMCs, B-cell-depleted T cells, or T cells were the source of the cDNA or gDNA that made up the material.

Method: immunoSEQ multiplex PCR; TCRdb's copy keeps in-frame clones and lacks some. Found here are over 50,000 clones, around 90% of them singletons; the top ten hold 5.5% to 8%. The source material was peripheral blood. The sequence was collected from a man aged 45-60 years with active COVID-19. V is TRBV30 and J is TRBJ1-2, with D tentatively TRBD1 (5 bases). As DNA, the CDR3 is TGTGCCTGGAGTGCGTCGGGGGTTGGCTACACCTTC. Translated, it gives CAWSASGVGYTF.